This entry lists 20 T cell receptor beta chains sequenced from one sample in a study of blood T cell repertoires in COVID-19. Libraries were prepared by immunoSEQ multiplex PCR; TCRdb keeps only in-frame clonotypes and omits some of them. Of about 140,000 clones in the sample, 78% are singletons; the top ten hold less than 2.5%. Sequencing was carried out using peripheral blood. The receptors stem from a woman aged 55 to 70 with acute or convalescent COVID-19.

The V call is TRBV6-5, the J call TRBJ1-4; the D gene is possibly TRBD1 (6 bases). The CDR3 is 15 amino acids. The V gene lost 4 bases and the J gene lost 6 bases, with 15 bases spanning the gap. The germline V gene has CDR1 MNHEY and CDR2 SVGAGI. CDR3 region: CASSSPAGGDEKLFF. Here the CDR3 DNA reads TGTGCCAGCAGTTCCCCCGCGGGGGGCGATGAAAAACTGTTTTTT.

The chain carries TRBV5-1 and TRBJ2-1; D ambiguous. There are 13 residues in the CDR3. Trimming took 0 bases from V and 14 from J, leaving 15 bases between them. The germline V gene encodes CDR1 SGHRS and CDR2 YFSETQ. Here the CDR3 DNA reads TGCGCCAGCAGCTTGGAAGGCGCGGAGAAGGAGTTCTTC. Translation: CASSLEGAEKEFF.

This chain joins TRBV19 and TRBJ2-2; 10 bases are shared with TRBD1. Trimming at V came to 6 bases and at J to 5 bases, leaving 6 bases not matched to a gene. Germline V gene data show CDR1 as LNHDA and CDR2 as SQIVND (reference sequence). The length of the CDR3 is 15 residues. CDR3 in amino acids: CASRGTGDGTGELFF. CDR3 coding DNA: TGTGCCAGTAGAGGGACAGGGGATGGTACCGGGGAGCTGTTTTTT.

This clone was detected only a few times. The chain recombines TRBV10-2 with TRBJ2-1; D is undetermined. The CDR3 is 13 amino acids. Germline-derived CDR1 and CDR2 are WSHSY and SAAADI. V dropped 11 bases and J dropped 7 bases, with 18 bases sitting between them. In nucleotides, the CDR3 is TGCGCCGCTCAAGGCCCGATGAGGAATGAGCAGTTCTTC. This sequence encodes CAAQGPMRNEQFF.

In its sample, this clone was seen a few times. V gene TRBV19 combines with J gene TRBJ2-1; maybe TRBD1 (6 bases). Looked up from germline, CDR1 is LNHDA and CDR2 is SQIVND (reference sequence). CDR3 length: 15 residues. V lost 0 bases to trimming and J lost 3 bases, with 9 bases between them. The CDR3 is CASSIDLGGYNEQFF. The CDR3 nucleotides are TGTGCCAGTAGTATAGATTTAGGGGGCTACAATGAGCAGTTCTTC. The whole variable domain, filled in from reference TRBV19 and TRBJ2-1, reads DGGITQSPKYLFRKEGQNVTLSCEQNLNHDAMYWYRQDPGQGLRLIYYSQIVNDFQKGDIAEGYSVSREKKESFPLTVTSAQKNPTAFYLCASSIDLGGYNEQFFGPGTRLTVL.

The genes are TRBV3-1 (or the pseudogene TRBV3-2) and TRBJ2-7, with D possibly matching TRBD2 (5 bases). This CDR3 comprises 15 residues. The V end lost 1 base, the J end lost 5 bases, and 15 bases lay between the germline ends. The germline gives CDR1 LGHDT, CDR2 YNNKEL (reference sequence). Written as DNA, the CDR3 is TGTGCCAGCAGCCAAGGGCGGGTCTACTACAACGAGCAGTACTTC. Its protein product is CASSQGRVYYNEQYF.

The V call is TRBV25-1, the J call TRBJ1-5; TRBD1 agrees at 7 bases. The CDR3 has 15 amino acids. With 2 bases clipped from V and 3 bases from J, the junction kept 4 bases outside the gene matches. Germline V gene lookup returns CDR1 MGHDK and CDR2 SYGVNS. The CDR3 loop reads CASSEGDSHNQPQHF. CDR3 coding DNA: TGTGCCAGCAGTGAAGGGGACAGTCACAATCAGCCCCAGCATTTT.

The chain employs TRBV7-3 and TRBJ2-3, with D possibly TRBD1 on 5 matching bases. This CDR3 region has 15 residues. The germline gives CDR1 SGHTA, CDR2 FQGTGA. The ends were cut back, 2 bases at V and 1 base at J, with 10 bases in the middle. In DNA, the CDR3 is TGTGCCAGCAGCTTAGGGGCCAAGGGCACAGATACGCAGTATTTT. Amino acids: CASSLGAKGTDTQYF.

The J gene is TRBJ1-2, the V gene TRBV27; weak D call: TRBD1 (5 bases). With 0 bases removed from V and 8 bases from J, the gap between germline ends came to 10 bases. Germline CDR1 MNHEY, CDR2 SMNVEV (reference sequence). CDR3 length equals 13 residues. DNA for the CDR3: TGTGCCAGCAGTTTATCAAGGGGTCGCGGCTACACCTTC. Its translation is CASSLSRGRGYTF.

In regard to this clone: The junction departs from the called germline gene at one end, perhaps through a read error. This chain uses TRBV5-4 with TRBJ2-7; 7 positions match TRBD1. Germline loops: CDR1 SGHNT, CDR2 YYREEE (reference sequence). The CDR3 covers 15 residues. As DNA, the CDR3 is TGTGCCAGCAGCTTGGCCGGAAGGGGGCGTGGTGAGCAGTATTTC. It encodes CASSLAGRGRGEQYF.

The chain joins TRBV6-1 to TRBJ2-1; 10 bases align to TRBD2. V lost 2 bases and J lost 9; bases outside the gene matches: 4. This CDR3 is built from 14 residues. Germline V CDR1 and CDR2: MNHNS, SASEGT. The CDR3 region has the DNA TGTGCCAGCAGTGAACTAGCGGGAGAGTTTGAGCAGTTCTTC. Its translation is CASSELAGEFEQFF.

The CDR3 here is CAIRRTSGKNEQFF. The DNA of the CDR3 is TGTGCCATCAGGAGGACTAGCGGGAAGAATGAGCAGTTCTTC. The chain recombines TRBV10-3 with TRBJ2-1; 12 bases map to TRBD2. The CDR3 is 14 amino acids. Looked up from germline, CDR1 is ENHRY and CDR2 is SYGVKD. J was trimmed by 7 bases and V by 6 bases; bases with no gene match: 4.

This chain links TRBV5-8 with TRBJ2-6; maybe TRBD1 (5 bases). Germline CDR1 SGHTS, CDR2 YDEGEE. This CDR3 has 18 residues. V was pared by 0 bases and J by 0 bases, with 13 bases between. In DNA form, the CDR3 reads TGTGCCAGCAGCTTGGAGCAGGGCCTTAGCTCTGGGGCCAACGTCCTGACTTTC. This codes for CASSLEQGLSSGANVLTF.

This rearrangement joins TRBV11-2 to TRBJ1-1; unclear D gene. The germline V and J ends were trimmed by 4 bases and 1 base, with 7 bases remaining between them. Per the germline V gene, CDR1 is SGHAT and CDR2 is FQNNGV. CDR3 size: 13 residues. The CDR3 DNA reads TGTGCCAGCAGCTATACAGAGAACACTGAAGCTTTCTTT. Its protein is CASSYTENTEAFF.

The chain uses TRBV6-4 and TRBJ1-2; maybe TRBD1 (5 bases). The V gene lost 3 bases and the J gene lost 8 bases, with 13 bases spanning the gap. In germline, CDR1 is MRHNA, CDR2 SNTAGT. This CDR3 is built from 13 residues. In DNA form, the CDR3 reads TGTGCCAGCAGTGAGGGACTAACCGGGGGCTACACCTTC. This gives the protein CASSEGLTGGYTF.

The V gene is TRBV24-1, the J gene TRBJ2-1; 7 bases match TRBD1. This CDR3 is 17 amino acids long. With 2 bases clipped from V and 7 bases from J, the junction kept 13 bases outside the gene matches. CDR1 and CDR2 (germline): KGHDR, SFDVKD. CDR3 amino acids: CATSDSDFWQGVNEQFF. In DNA, the CDR3 is TGTGCCACCAGTGATTCGGACTTTTGGCAGGGGGTAAATGAGCAGTTCTTC.

V gene TRBV3-1 (or the pseudogene TRBV3-2) combines with J gene TRBJ2-5; 7 nucleotides line up with TRBD2. The CDR3 totals 17 residues. After removal of 1 base from V and 0 bases from J, the junction contained 8 bases not matched to a gene. Germline CDR1 LGHDT, CDR2 YNNKEL (reference sequence). The CDR3, as DNA: TGTGCCAGCAGCCAAGTTAAGACTAGCCTTCACCAAGAGACCCAGTACTTC. This translates into CASSQVKTSLHQETQYF.

This chain links TRBV29-1 with TRBJ1-2; D is undetermined. The CDR3 has 13 amino acids. Germline loops: CDR1 SQVTM, CDR2 ANQGSEA. V was clipped by 2 bases and J by 0 bases, with 7 bases between them. The CDR3 sequence is CSVETVTNYGYTF. CDR3 nucleotides: TGCAGCGTTGAAACGGTAACTAACTATGGCTACACCTTC.

DNA of the CDR3: TGTGCCAGCAGTTACTCGTTAAATCAGCCCCAGCATTTT. It encodes CASSYSLNQPQHF. The V call is TRBV6-5, the J call TRBJ1-5; D gene uncertain. CDR1 and CDR2 (germline): MNHEY, SVGAGI. The CDR3 spans 13 residues. V shed 0 bases and J shed 4 bases, with 4 bases lying between them.

The gene calls are TRBV6-5 and TRBJ1-2, with a weak D call TRBD1 (5 bases). Germline V gene sequence: CDR1 MNHEY, CDR2 SVGAGI. CDR3 length: 14 amino acids. V gave up 7 bases and J gave up 4 bases, with 16 bases separating them. CDR3 bases: TGTGCCAGCACTAACCTAGCGGGGGTCTATGGCTACACCTTC. It encodes CASTNLAGVYGYTF.